This T cell receptor (beta chain) came from a study of T-cell reconstitution after alpha-beta-depleted transplantation in children. Unique molecular identifiers were built into the TCRbeta library. TCRdb re-analysed the PCR reads in MiXCR, keeping a single row per CDR3 protein. The sample contains over 400,000 distinct CDR3 sequences, approximately 12% of which appear only once. CDR3 length equals 13 residues. Trimming took off 4 bases at V and 5 bases at J, with 11 bases between the two ends. Germline V lookup: CDR1 MNHNS, CDR2 SASEGT. The input for sequencing was PBMCs from the stem cell graft donor, taken from the stem cell graft. The V and J genes are TRBV6-1 and TRBJ2-5, with D perhaps TRBD1 (6 bases). This clonotype was obtained from a human donor who donated a stem cell graft to a child with combined immunodeficiency. CDR3 sequence reads: CASSANRVETQYF. CDR3 bases: TGTGCCAGCAGTGCAAACAGGGTGGAGACCCAGTACTTC.